These 14 T cell receptor beta chains were all obtained from the same sample, sequenced in a study of identical twins. TCRdb re-called the 5' RACE reads with MiXCR, one entry per CDR3 protein. The sample holds about 240,000 distinct CDR3 sequences; roughly 13% are singletons and the top ten take more than 3.5%. In addition, the sample was reused for a study of yellow fever vaccine responses in identical twins.

Material: memory (CD45RO+) T cells sorted from blood. The receptors shown here come from a woman aged 18-29 years in good health.

This chain links TRBV5-6 with TRBJ2-7; 10 positions match TRBD1. Germline V gene lookup returns CDR1 SGHDT and CDR2 YYEEEE. The CDR3 covers 14 residues. Trimming at V came to 7 bases and at J to 4 bases, leaving 8 bases not matched to a gene. The CDR3 region is CASGSTGQGYEQYF. CDR3 in DNA: TGTGCCAGCGGGTCGACGGGACAGGGGTACGAGCAGTACTTC. Variable domain in full (rest from reference TRBV5-6 and TRBJ2-7): DAGVTQSPTHLIKTRGQQVTLRCSPKSGHDTVSWYQQALGQGPQFIFQYYEEEERQRGNFPDRFSGHQFPNYSSELNVNALLLGDSALYLCASGSTGQGYEQYFGPGTRLTVT.

The chain has TRBV20-1 and TRBJ2-1; TRBD2 matches at 8 bases. Germline loops: CDR1 DFQATT, CDR2 SNEGSKA (reference sequence). Trimming at V came to 6 bases and at J to 4 bases, leaving 11 bases not matched to a gene. The CDR3 spans 15 residues. The CDR3 DNA is TGCAGTGCAGCCCGAACTAGCGGAGCTTACAATGAGCAGTTCTTC. This translates into CSAARTSGAYNEQFF.

This clonotype was counted many times. The J gene is TRBJ2-5, the V gene TRBV5-1, with 7 bases lining up with TRBD1. CDR3 length: 15 amino acids. Per the germline V gene, CDR1 is SGHRS and CDR2 is YFSETQ. Trimming removed 0 bases from V and 4 bases from J; junction bases left unmatched: 6. CDR3 sequence reads: CASSLEGAARETQYF. The DNA for the CDR3 is TGCGCCAGCAGCTTGGAGGGGGCAGCTCGAGAGACCCAGTACTTC.

This clonotype appeared a few times. This sequence joins TRBV7-6 and TRBJ2-1; 8 bases match TRBD1. The germline gives CDR1 SGHVS, CDR2 FNYEAQ. V trimming: 2 bases; J trimming: 2 bases; junction bases outside the gene matches: 8. The length of the CDR3 is 17 residues. CDR3 nucleotide sequence: TGTGCCAGCAGCTTATATGCCCCGGGACAGGCCTACAATGAGCAGTTCTTC. Amino acid sequence: CASSLYAPGQAYNEQFF.

The V call is TRBV20-1, the J call TRBJ2-3, with unresolved D. CDR1 and CDR2 (germline): DFQATT, SNEGSKA (reference sequence). Trimming took 4 bases from V and 6 from J, leaving 5 bases between them. The CDR3 is 10 amino acids. The CDR3 region is CSATKDTQYF. CDR3 bases: TGCAGTGCTACTAAGGATACGCAGTATTTT.

This clonotype was seen ten or more times. The V and J genes are TRBV9 and TRBJ2-2, with 8 bases identical to TRBD1. Germline lookup yields CDR1 SGDLS and CDR2 YYNGEE. The CDR3 spans 16 residues. The V and J ends lost 3 bases and 4 bases, in that order; junction bases with no gene match: 8. The CDR3 spells CASSAPGGAGTGELFF. The CDR3 DNA follows: TGTGCCAGCAGCGCCCCAGGGGGCGCCGGCACCGGGGAGCTGTTTTTT.

Only a few counts were recorded for this clonotype. This chain joins TRBV7-2 and TRBJ2-7, with TRBD2 matching over 9 bases. J gave up 7 bases and V 5 bases, and 15 bases lay outside the gene matches. The V gene's germline CDR1 is SGHTA and CDR2 FQGNSA. This CDR3 is 16 amino acids long. The CDR3 reads CASSRGWIAGVTEQYF. The CDR3 DNA sequence: TGTGCCAGCAGCCGAGGGTGGATAGCGGGGGTTACGGAGCAGTACTTC.

The chain uses TRBV7-2 and TRBJ2-1, with D perhaps TRBD2 (5 bases). V lost 3 bases, J lost 4 bases, and 10 bases lay in between. The CDR3 is 14 residues long. Germline V gene lookup returns CDR1 SGHTA and CDR2 FQGNSA. The CDR3 reads CASSFGAVYNEQFF. CDR3 coding DNA: TGTGCCAGCAGCTTCGGAGCGGTATACAATGAGCAGTTCTTC.

This clonotype was seen more than once but under ten times. The J gene is TRBJ1-1, the V gene TRBV27; no reliable D call. CDR1 is MNHEY and CDR2 is SMNVEV in the germline V gene (reference sequence). The CDR3 is made up of 16 amino acids. Deletions cut 3 bases from V and 1 base from J, with 15 bases between. The CDR3: CASSFGRLGTNTEAFF. The CDR3 coding sequence is TGTGCCAGCAGTTTCGGACGGCTCGGAACGAACACTGAAGCTTTCTTT.

The chain's CDR3 is CASSLVVGQNTGELFF. The CDR3 DNA reads TGTGCCAGCAGCTTAGTAGTGGGACAGAACACCGGGGAGCTGTTTTTT. This sequence joins TRBV7-8 and TRBJ2-2, with D maybe TRBD1 (6 bases). The CDR3 runs to 16 residues. CDR1 SGHVS and CDR2 FQNEAQ come from the germline V gene. V lost 1 base and J 1 base, leaving 10 bases between the germline ends. The variable domain in full, with the rest retrieved from reference TRBV7-8 and TRBJ2-2, is GAGVSQSPRYKVAKRGQDVALRCDPISGHVSLFWYQQALGQGPEFLTYFQNEAQLDKSGLPSDRFFAERPEGSVSTLKIQRTQQEDSAVYLCASSLVVGQNTGELFFGEGSRLTVL.

The V and J genes are TRBV6-2 or TRBV6-3 and TRBJ2-5; D might be TRBD2 (6 bases). V lost 2 bases and J 5 bases, leaving 12 bases between the germline ends. The CDR3 extends over 14 amino acids. Germline values: CDR1 MNHEY, CDR2 SVGEGT. The CDR3 spells CASSYGGGQETQYF. The CDR3 DNA follows: TGTGCCAGCAGTTACGGTGGAGGGCAGGAGACCCAGTACTTC.

V gene TRBV21-1 combines with J gene TRBJ2-7; the table's D gene call, TRBD1, was not cross checked with the DNA. TRBV21-1 is given as a pseudogene. This CDR3 region has 15 residues. The CDR3 DNA follows: TGTGCCAGCAGCAAAGGACAGGGGGAGTCCTACGAGCAGTACTTC. Protein: CASSKGQGESYEQYF.

The V call is TRBV7-8, the J call TRBJ2-1; no reliable D call. Germline V gives CDR1 SGHVS, CDR2 FQNEAQ. This CDR3 is 16 amino acids long. V was clipped by 1 base and J by 5 bases, with 15 bases between them. The CDR3: CASSLGGSPLDNEQFF. CDR3 in DNA: TGTGCCAGCAGCTTAGGCGGATCACCTTTAGACAATGAGCAGTTCTTC. Full variable domain (outside the CDR3, taken from reference TRBV7-8 and TRBJ2-1): GAGVSQSPRYKVAKRGQDVALRCDPISGHVSLFWYQQALGQGPEFLTYFQNEAQLDKSGLPSDRFFAERPEGSVSTLKIQRTQQEDSAVYLCASSLGGSPLDNEQFFGPGTRLTVL.

This clonotype was counted at least ten times. The CDR3 here is CASSEDSSYNSPLHF. The CDR3 DNA reads TGTGCCAGCAGTGAGGACAGCTCCTATAATTCACCCCTCCACTTT. This chain uses TRBV25-1 with TRBJ1-6, with D perhaps TRBD1 (6 bases). The CDR3 totals 15 residues. Germline loops: CDR1 MGHDK, CDR2 SYGVNS. Trimming pared 3 bases from V and 0 bases from J, leaving 6 bases between.